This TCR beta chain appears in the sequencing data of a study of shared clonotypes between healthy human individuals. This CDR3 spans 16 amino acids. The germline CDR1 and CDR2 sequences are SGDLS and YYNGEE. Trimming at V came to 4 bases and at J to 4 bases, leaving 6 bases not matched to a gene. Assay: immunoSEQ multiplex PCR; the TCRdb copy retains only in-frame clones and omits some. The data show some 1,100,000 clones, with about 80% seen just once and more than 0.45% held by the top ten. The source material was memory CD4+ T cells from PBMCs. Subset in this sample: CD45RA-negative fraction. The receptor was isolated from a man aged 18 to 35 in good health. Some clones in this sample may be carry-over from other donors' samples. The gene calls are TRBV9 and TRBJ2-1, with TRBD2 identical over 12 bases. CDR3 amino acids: CASSTLGLAGYNEQFF. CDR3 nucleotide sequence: TGTGCCAGCAGCACCTTGGGACTAGCGGGTTACAATGAGCAGTTCTTC.